The present T cell receptor beta chain was sequenced within a study of control samples from healthy donors and cancer patients. The germline V gene encodes CDR1 SGHRS and CDR2 YFSETQ. J gave up 4 bases and V 2 bases, and 5 bases lay outside the gene matches. The CDR3 covers 16 residues. TCRdb keeps only in-frame clones here, not all; method: immunoSEQ multiplex PCR. The sample shows around 77,000 clones, about 92% of them seen only once. Sequenced: blood. The genes are TRBV5-1 and TRBJ2-2, with TRBD2 identical over 10 bases. This TCR derives from a woman aged 55-70 years in good health. CDR3 bases: TGCGCCAGCAGCTTCGATCTAGCGGGAGTCACCGGGGAGCTGTTTTTT. Translated, it gives CASSFDLAGVTGELFF.